The 28 T cell receptor beta chains listed next were all sequenced from one sample in a study of T cells in Graves' hyperthyroidism and ophthalmopathy. What was amplified from RNA transcripts were TCR beta CDR3 regions. A first-round RT-PCR of the TCR CDR3 used the HTBI primer set. TCRdb passed the multiplex PCR reads through MiXCR, listing each CDR3 protein once. The sample consists of fewer than 750,000 distinct CDR3 sequences, under 60% of them appearing once. The sequenced material came from peripheral blood or thyroid tissue (not recorded which). The receptors come from a woman in her late teens or twenties with Graves' hyperthyroidism.

The V call is TRBV2, the J call TRBJ2-5; 10 bases are a match to TRBD2. This CDR3 contains 18 residues. Germline trimming cut 3 bases from V and 5 bases from J; bases unmatched to any gene: 15. Germline values: CDR1 SNHLY, CDR2 FYNNEI. The CDR3 loop reads CASSDGARGAGGLETQYF. The CDR3 DNA sequence: TGTGCCAGCAGTGATGGGGCGCGCGGAGCGGGAGGGCTTGAGACCCAGTACTTC. Full variable domain (outside the CDR3, taken from reference TRBV2 and TRBJ2-5): EPEVTQTPSHQVTQMGQEVILRCVPISNHLYFYWYRQILGQKVEFLVSFYNNEISEKSEIFDDQFSVERPDGSNFTLKIRSTKLEDSAMYFCASSDGARGAGGLETQYFGPGTRLLVL.

The CDR3 here is CRLRLAGEGETQYF. In DNA, the CDR3 is TGCAGACTACGACTAGCGGGAGAGGGGGAGACCCAGTACTTC. The chain employs TRBV29-1 and TRBJ2-5, with 12 bases matching TRBD2. This CDR3 comprises 14 residues. CDR1 SQVTM and CDR2 ANQGSEA come from the germline V gene.

The rearrangement uses TRBV24-1 and TRBJ1-1; TRBD1 matches 9 bases. The J segment lost 4 bases and the V segment lost 7 bases, leaving 3 bases of the junction unmatched. Looked up from germline, CDR1 is KGHDR and CDR2 is SFDVKD. The CDR3 consists of 13 residues. The CDR3 protein is CATRGQGSTEAFF. In nucleotides, the CDR3 is TGTGCCACCAGGGGACAGGGTAGCACTGAAGCTTTCTTT.

This clonotype has at least ten counts. J is TRBJ1-1 and V is TRBV19; the D is unclear. CDR3 length equals 13 residues. Trimming left V 3 bases short and J 4 bases short, with 9 bases between. Germline CDR1 reads LNHDA; CDR2 reads SQIVND (reference sequence). CDR3 nucleotides: TGTGCCAGTAGTATTTCGGCGAGCACTGAAGCTTTCTTT. Its translation: CASSISASTEAFF.

In its sample, this clonotype was seen many times. The chain has TRBV7-3 and TRBJ2-2; D not certain. CDR1 and CDR2 (germline): SGHTA, FQGTGA. The CDR3 has 14 residues. V lost 5 bases and J 0 bases, leaving 7 bases between the germline ends. For the CDR3, the DNA is TGTGCCAGCAGCCCCATCTCGAACACCGGGGAGCTGTTTTTT. This gives the protein CASSPISNTGELFF.

The chain employs TRBV24-1 and TRBJ2-5; D gene uncertain. The CDR3 loop spans 17 amino acids. Trimming took off 4 bases at V and 1 base at J, with 18 bases between the two ends. Germline CDR1 is KGHDR and CDR2 is SFDVKD. CDR3 bases: TGTGCCACCAGTGACTTAGTCTCCTACGGCAGCCAAGAGACCCAGTACTTC. This codes for CATSDLVSYGSQETQYF.

Ten or more counts support this clonotype. V usage is TRBV20-1 and J usage is TRBJ2-5, with TRBD1 identical over 8 bases. This CDR3 is 13 amino acids long. The V and J ends lost 6 bases and 5 bases, in that order; junction bases with no gene match: 8. Germline V gene lookup returns CDR1 DFQATT and CDR2 SNEGSKA (reference sequence). The DNA for the CDR3 is TGCAGTGCGGTCCAGGGGGCGCGGGAGACCCAGTACTTC. Protein sequence: CSAVQGARETQYF.

This clonotype has at least ten counts. For the CDR3, the DNA is TGTGCCAGCAGAGGAGTCAGGGAGAACACTGAAGCTTTCTTT. Its translation is CASRGVRENTEAFF. V is TRBV2 and J is TRBJ1-1; possible D gene TRBD1, 5 bases. Trimming cost V 6 bases and J 1 base, with 12 bases left between them. Germline values: CDR1 SNHLY, CDR2 FYNNEI. This CDR3 region has 14 residues.

The sample holds many counts of this clonotype. V gene TRBV5-1 combines with J gene TRBJ2-6, with 8 bases fitting TRBD1. Losses at the gene ends were 5 bases for V and 4 bases for J; bases not matched to a gene: 11. Germline values: CDR1 SGHRS, CDR2 YFSETQ. This CDR3 region has 17 residues. For the CDR3, the DNA is TGCGCCAGCAGACGCACAGGGGGGCTCTTGGGGGCCAACGTCCTGACTTTC. This translates into CASRRTGGLLGANVLTF. Complete variable domain (other parts from reference TRBV5-1 and TRBJ2-6): KAGVTQTPRYLIKTRGQQVTLSCSPISGHRSVSWYQQTPGQGLQFLFEYFSETQRNKGNFPGRFSGRQFSNSRSEMNVSTLELGDSALYLCASRRTGGLLGANVLTFGAGSRLTVL.

In this sample, this clonotype turned up many times. This rearrangement joins TRBV6-5 to TRBJ2-7; TRBD2 matches at 7 bases. The germline CDR1 and CDR2 sequences are MNHEY and SVGAGI. This CDR3 is 12 amino acids long. V was clipped by 7 bases and J by 2 bases; unmatched bases: 2. Written as DNA, the CDR3 is TGTGCCAGCACCGCGGGGGCCTACGAGCAGTACTTC. Translating it yields CASTAGAYEQYF.

This clonotype occurred a few times. V and J are TRBV7-6 and TRBJ2-2; tentatively, D is TRBD2 (6 bases). This CDR3 has 17 residues. The V gene's germline CDR1 is SGHVS and CDR2 FNYEAQ. V was shortened by 4 bases and J by 5 bases, with 20 bases between the two germline ends. The CDR3 DNA is TGTGCCAGCAGCTCCTGGGCGGGAAATTCGGGGACCGGGGAGCTGTTTTTT. Amino acids: CASSSWAGNSGTGELFF. Looking up the rest from reference TRBV7-6 and TRBJ2-2 gives the full variable domain: GAGVSQSPRYKVTKRGQDVALRCDPISGHVSLYWYRQALGQGPEFLTYFNYEAQQDKSGLPNDRFSAERPEGSISTLTIQRTEQRDSAMYRCASSSWAGNSGTGELFFGEGSRLTVL.

Comments on this clonotype: An end of the junction does not agree with germline; a read error may underlie this. CDR3 in amino acids: CSVVRTSGTNVLTF. CDR3 nucleotide sequence: TGCAGTGTTGTCAGGACTAGCGGGACCAACGTCCTGACTTTC. The V call is TRBV29-1, the J call TRBJ2-6; 12 bases agree with TRBD2. This CDR3 is 14 amino acids long. CDR1 is SQVTM, CDR2 ANQGSEA, per germline. Together with reference TRBV29-1 and TRBJ2-6, the CDR3 gives the full variable domain: SAVISQKPSRDICQRGTSLTIQCQVDSQVTMMFWYRQQPGQSLTLIATANQGSEATYESGFVIDKFPISRPNLTFSTLTVSNMSPEDSSIYLCSVVRTSGTNVLTFGAGSRLTVL.

This clonotype was observed once. The V gene is TRBV15, the J gene TRBJ2-1, with TRBD1 as a possible D gene (5 bases). Trimming left V 0 bases short and J 6 bases short, with 12 bases between. Germline V gene data show CDR1 as LNHNV and CDR2 as YYDKDF (reference sequence). The CDR3 extends over 15 amino acids. The CDR3 loop is CATSRDAGWANEQFF. DNA for the CDR3: TGTGCCACCAGCAGAGACGCAGGGTGGGCCAATGAGCAGTTCTTC.

The chain couples TRBV24-1 to TRBJ2-3; TRBD2 is a possible D gene (5 bases). Germline CDR1 KGHDR, CDR2 SFDVKD. Trimming removed 3 bases at V and 2 bases at J, with 14 bases between. The length of the CDR3 is 16 residues. The CDR3 bases are TGTGCCACCAGTGATGCGGGCCTAGAACTCACAGATACGCAGTATTTT. Amino acids: CATSDAGLELTDTQYF.

This rearrangement joins TRBV2 to TRBJ1-4; no clear D gene. With 1 base removed from V and 8 bases from J, the gap between germline ends came to 8 bases. The CDR3 spans 13 residues. Germline assignment: CDR1 SNHLY and CDR2 FYNNEI. The CDR3 loop is CASSEGAAEKLFF. The CDR3 coding sequence is TGTGCCAGCAGTGAAGGGGCGGCCGAAAAACTGTTTTTT.

Many counts were recorded for this clonotype. This sequence joins TRBV9 and TRBJ1-2; TRBD1 matches 8 bases. The CDR3 spans 13 residues. Germline V gives CDR1 SGDLS, CDR2 YYNGEE. V was clipped by 3 bases and J by 6 bases; unmatched bases: 4. The CDR3 here is CASSGTGLNGYTF. The CDR3, as DNA: TGTGCCAGCAGCGGGACAGGGTTGAATGGCTACACCTTC.

This clonotype was seen ten or more times. In DNA, the CDR3 is TGCAGTGCTGTTGGACTAGCCGATAGCTCCTACGAGCAGTACTTC. Protein sequence: CSAVGLADSSYEQYF. The gene calls are TRBV20-1 and TRBJ2-7; 8 bases match TRBD2. The CDR3 spans 15 residues. CDR1 and CDR2 from the germline V gene are DFQATT and SNEGSKA (reference sequence). J lost 0 bases, V lost 5 bases, and 9 bases had no gene match.

This clonotype was recorded at least ten times. The V gene is TRBV6-2 or TRBV6-3, the J gene TRBJ1-1; D gene uncertain. The V gene's germline CDR1 is MNHEY and CDR2 SVGEGT. CDR3 size: 13 residues. The V and J ends lost 8 bases and 0 bases respectively, with 10 bases between them. Here the CDR3 DNA reads TGTGCCAGCGTTGCGAGGGTGAACACTGAAGCTTTCTTT. Amino acids: CASVARVNTEAFF.

This chain joins TRBV7-9 and TRBJ2-1, with 10 positions matching TRBD2. This CDR3 is built from 15 residues. From germline, CDR1 is SEHNR and CDR2 FQNEAQ (reference sequence). Trimming at V came to 6 bases and at J to 6 bases, leaving 8 bases not matched to a gene. The CDR3 coding sequence is TGTGCCAGCAGTCCCAGGACTAGCGGTCGCAATGAGCAGTTCTTC. Translation gives CASSPRTSGRNEQFF.

The chain combines TRBV20-1 with TRBJ1-3; 9 bases align to TRBD1. The CDR3 totals 18 residues. The trim removed 3 bases at V and 0 bases at J, leaving 12 bases unmatched. Germline CDR1 is DFQATT and CDR2 is SNEGSKA (reference sequence). The chain's CDR3 is CSASGGTGSPTSGNTIYF. In DNA form, the CDR3 reads TGCAGTGCTAGTGGAGGGACAGGGTCTCCTACCTCTGGAAACACCATATATTTT.

This clonotype was seen ten or more times. CDR3 nucleotide sequence: TGTGCCAGCAGCTCCGGGCGACTCTTCGCCTACGAGCAGTACTTC. Protein sequence: CASSSGRLFAYEQYF. The chain carries TRBV11-2 and TRBJ2-7; no clear D. The CDR3 extends over 15 amino acids. V shed 4 bases and J shed 2 bases, with 15 bases lying between them. CDR1 SGHAT and CDR2 FQNNGV come from the germline V gene.

V gene TRBV11-2 combines with J gene TRBJ1-1, with 8 nucleotides matching TRBD1. Germline V lookup: CDR1 SGHAT, CDR2 FQNNGV. This CDR3 has 14 amino acids. Trimming cost V 5 bases and J 5 bases; bases outside gene matches: 7. This CDR3 is CASSHSRGRTEAFF. In DNA, the CDR3 is TGTGCCAGCAGCCACTCCAGGGGGCGAACTGAAGCTTTCTTT.

At least ten counts were recorded for this clonotype. CDR3: CSGRTGGETQYF. The CDR3 DNA is TGCAGTGGGAGGACAGGGGGAGAGACCCAGTACTTC. This chain uses TRBV20-1 with TRBJ2-5; TRBD1 aligns across 10 bases. Germline CDR1 reads DFQATT; CDR2 reads SNEGSKA (reference sequence). Trimming took 7 bases from V and 4 from J; bases not matched to a gene: 3. CDR3 length: 12 amino acids.

In this sample, this clonotype turned up a few times. V usage is TRBV6-5 and J usage is TRBJ1-5; tentatively, D is TRBD1 (5 bases). Germline CDR1 reads MNHEY; CDR2 reads SVGAGI. V gave up 6 bases and J gave up 1 base, with 16 bases separating them. The CDR3 covers 16 residues. CDR3 protein: CASSLNPGRSNQPQHF. Here the CDR3 DNA reads TGTGCCAGCAGCCTAAACCCGGGACGCAGCAATCAGCCCCAGCATTTT.

On this clonotype: A much more abundant neighbour one base away suggests this may be a read error. V gene TRBV5-4 combines with J gene TRBJ1-5; 7 nucleotides line up with TRBD1. Per germline, CDR1 SGHNT and CDR2 YYREEE (reference sequence). Trimming at V came to 0 bases and at J to 1 base, leaving 13 bases not matched to a gene. This CDR3 spans 19 amino acids. DNA for the CDR3: TGTGCCAGCAGCTTGGAAGGTGTGGCCAGGGGGAAAAGCAATCAGCCCCAGCATTTT. It translates to CASSLEGVARGKSNQPQHF.

The chain employs TRBV10-3 and TRBJ1-3; D remains unclear. CDR3 length: 14 residues. V was pared by 2 bases and J by 3 bases, with 8 bases between. From germline, CDR1 is ENHRY and CDR2 SYGVKD. In DNA, the CDR3 is TGTGCCATCAGTGAGACTACGAGTGGAAACACCATATATTTT. As protein: CAISETTSGNTIYF.

On this clonotype: The DNA is left out, because the CDR3 cannot be placed on it with certainty; the CDR3 is given as TCRdb lists it. The gene calls are TRBV2 and TRBJ2-2. The CDR3 numbers 18 amino acids, ends counted. The V gene's germline CDR1 is SNHLY and CDR2 FYNNEI. CDR3: CASMLDDIQYFGAGELFF.

This clonotype has a count of ten or more. The chain carries TRBV7-9 and TRBJ1-5; D unresolved. CDR3 length: 12 residues. Germline assignment: CDR1 SEHNR and CDR2 FQNEAQ (reference sequence). V shed 5 bases and J shed 6 bases, with 8 bases lying between them. The CDR3 here is CASSRSSQPQHF. In DNA, the CDR3 is TGTGCCAGCAGCCGTTCTTCTCAGCCCCAGCATTTT.